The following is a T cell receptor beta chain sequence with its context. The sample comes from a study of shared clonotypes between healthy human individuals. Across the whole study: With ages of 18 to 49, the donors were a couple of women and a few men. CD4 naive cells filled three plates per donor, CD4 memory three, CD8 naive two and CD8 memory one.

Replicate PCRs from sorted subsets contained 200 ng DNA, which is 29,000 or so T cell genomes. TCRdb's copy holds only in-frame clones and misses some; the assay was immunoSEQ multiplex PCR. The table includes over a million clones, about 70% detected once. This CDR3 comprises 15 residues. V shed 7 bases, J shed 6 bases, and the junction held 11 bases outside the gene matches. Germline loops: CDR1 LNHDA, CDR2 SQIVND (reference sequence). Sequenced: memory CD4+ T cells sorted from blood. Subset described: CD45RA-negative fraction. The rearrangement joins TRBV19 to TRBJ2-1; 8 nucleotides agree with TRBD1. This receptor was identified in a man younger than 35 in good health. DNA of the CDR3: TGTGCCAGTATGGGGGGCAGGGGGCAAGGCAATGAGCAGTTCTTC. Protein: CASMGGRGQGNEQFF.